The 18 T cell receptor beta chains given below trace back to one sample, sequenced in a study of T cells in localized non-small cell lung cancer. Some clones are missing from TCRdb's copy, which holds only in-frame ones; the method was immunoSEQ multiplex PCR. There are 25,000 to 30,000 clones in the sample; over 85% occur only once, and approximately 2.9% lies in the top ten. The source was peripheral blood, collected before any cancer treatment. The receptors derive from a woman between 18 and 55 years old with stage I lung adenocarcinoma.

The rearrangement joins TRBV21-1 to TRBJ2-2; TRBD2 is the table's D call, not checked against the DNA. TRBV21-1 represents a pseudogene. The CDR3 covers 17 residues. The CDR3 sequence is CASSKAVMGLGAGELFF. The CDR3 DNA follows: TGTGCCAGCAGCAAAGCGGTAATGGGACTAGGGGCCGGGGAGCTGTTTTTT.

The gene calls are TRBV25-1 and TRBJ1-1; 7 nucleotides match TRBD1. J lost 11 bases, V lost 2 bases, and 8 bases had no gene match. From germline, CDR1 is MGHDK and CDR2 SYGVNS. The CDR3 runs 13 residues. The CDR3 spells CASSERQGLRAFF. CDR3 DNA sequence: TGTGCCAGCAGTGAACGACAGGGCCTGAGGGCTTTCTTT.

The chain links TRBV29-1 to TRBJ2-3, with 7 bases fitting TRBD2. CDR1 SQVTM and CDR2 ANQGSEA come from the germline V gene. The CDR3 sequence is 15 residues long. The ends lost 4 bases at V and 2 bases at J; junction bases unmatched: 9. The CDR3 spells CSVVGGRGPTDTQYF. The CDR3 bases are TGCAGCGTTGTTGGGGGGAGGGGCCCCACAGATACGCAGTATTTT.

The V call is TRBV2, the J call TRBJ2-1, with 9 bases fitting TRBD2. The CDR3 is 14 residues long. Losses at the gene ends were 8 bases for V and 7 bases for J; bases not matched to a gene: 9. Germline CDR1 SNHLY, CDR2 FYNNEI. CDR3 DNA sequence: TGTGCCAGCGGGGCGGGAGGGCGTATGAATGAGCAGTTCTTC. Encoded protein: CASGAGGRMNEQFF. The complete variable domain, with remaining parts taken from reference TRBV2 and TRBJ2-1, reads EPEVTQTPSHQVTQMGQEVILRCVPISNHLYFYWYRQILGQKVEFLVSFYNNEISEKSEIFDDQFSVERPDGSNFTLKIRSTKLEDSAMYFCASGAGGRMNEQFFGPGTRLTVL.

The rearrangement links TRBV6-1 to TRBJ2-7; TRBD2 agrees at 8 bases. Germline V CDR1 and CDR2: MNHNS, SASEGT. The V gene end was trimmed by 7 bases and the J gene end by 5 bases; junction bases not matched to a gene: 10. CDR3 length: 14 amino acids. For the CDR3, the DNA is TGTGCCAGCAAGTTAACTAACGGGAGGGACGAGCAGTACTTC. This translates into CASKLTNGRDEQYF.

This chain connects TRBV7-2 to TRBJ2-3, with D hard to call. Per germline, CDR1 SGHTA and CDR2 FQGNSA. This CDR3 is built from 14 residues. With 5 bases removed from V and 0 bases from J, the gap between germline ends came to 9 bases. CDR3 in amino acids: CASSATISTDTQYF. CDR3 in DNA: TGTGCCAGCAGCGCCACAATTAGCACAGATACGCAGTATTTT.

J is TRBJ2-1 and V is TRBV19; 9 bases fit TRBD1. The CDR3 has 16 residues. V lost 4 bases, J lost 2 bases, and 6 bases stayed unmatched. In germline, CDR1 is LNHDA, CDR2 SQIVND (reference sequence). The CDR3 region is CASSTNRGRAYNEQFF. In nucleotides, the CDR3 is TGTGCCAGTAGTACCAACAGGGGGCGAGCCTACAATGAGCAGTTCTTC.

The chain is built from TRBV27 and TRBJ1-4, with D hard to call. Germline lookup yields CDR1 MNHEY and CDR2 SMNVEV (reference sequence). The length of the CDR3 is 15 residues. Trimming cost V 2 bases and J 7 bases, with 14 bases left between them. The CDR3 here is CASSLGGSWGEKLFF. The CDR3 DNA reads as TGTGCCAGCAGTTTAGGAGGCAGCTGGGGTGAAAAACTGTTTTTT.

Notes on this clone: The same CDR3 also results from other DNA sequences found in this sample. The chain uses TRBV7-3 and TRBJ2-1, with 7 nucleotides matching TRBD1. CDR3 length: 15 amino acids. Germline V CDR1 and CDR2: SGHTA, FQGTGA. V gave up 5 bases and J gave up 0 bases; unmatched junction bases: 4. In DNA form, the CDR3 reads TGTGCCAGCAGCCTGACAGGGAGCTCCTACAATGAGCAGTTCTTC. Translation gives CASSLTGSSYNEQFF.

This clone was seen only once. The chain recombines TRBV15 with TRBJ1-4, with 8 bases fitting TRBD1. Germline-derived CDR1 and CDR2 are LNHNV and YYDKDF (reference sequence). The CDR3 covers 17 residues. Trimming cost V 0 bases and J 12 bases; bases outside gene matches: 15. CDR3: CATSREGPTTIQGELFF. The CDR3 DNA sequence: TGTGCCACCAGCAGAGAAGGCCCGACCACAATACAGGGGGAACTGTTTTTT.

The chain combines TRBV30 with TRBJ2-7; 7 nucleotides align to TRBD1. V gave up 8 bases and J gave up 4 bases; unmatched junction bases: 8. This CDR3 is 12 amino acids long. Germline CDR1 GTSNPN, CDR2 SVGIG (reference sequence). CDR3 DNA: TGTGCCAGGGGACAGACCCCGTACGAGCAGTACTTC. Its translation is CARGQTPYEQYF.

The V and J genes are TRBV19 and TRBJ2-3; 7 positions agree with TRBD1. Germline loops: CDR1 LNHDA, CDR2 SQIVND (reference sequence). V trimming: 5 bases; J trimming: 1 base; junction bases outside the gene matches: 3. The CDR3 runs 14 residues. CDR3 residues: CASSVGQGTDTQYF. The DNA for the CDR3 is TGTGCCAGTAGTGTTGGACAGGGCACAGATACGCAGTATTTT.

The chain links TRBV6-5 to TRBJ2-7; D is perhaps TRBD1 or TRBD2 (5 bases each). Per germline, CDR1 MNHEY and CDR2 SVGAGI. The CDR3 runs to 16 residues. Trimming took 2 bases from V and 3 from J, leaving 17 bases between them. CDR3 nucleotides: TGTGCCAGCAGTTACCCCCGGGACCTTAGATACTACGAGCAGTACTTC. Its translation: CASSYPRDLRYYEQYF.

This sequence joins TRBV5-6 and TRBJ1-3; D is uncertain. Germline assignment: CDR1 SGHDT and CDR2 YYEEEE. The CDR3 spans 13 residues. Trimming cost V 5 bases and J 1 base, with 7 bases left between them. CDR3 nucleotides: TGTGCCAGCAGTCCAGGTTCTGGAAACACCATATATTTT. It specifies CASSPGSGNTIYF.

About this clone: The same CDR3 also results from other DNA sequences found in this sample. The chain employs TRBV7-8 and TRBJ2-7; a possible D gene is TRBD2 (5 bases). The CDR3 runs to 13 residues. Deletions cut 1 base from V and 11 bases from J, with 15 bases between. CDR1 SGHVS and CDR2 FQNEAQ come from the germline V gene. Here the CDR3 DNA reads TGTGCCAGCAGCTTAGATGGAGAGGGAGATGAGTACTTC. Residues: CASSLDGEGDEYF.

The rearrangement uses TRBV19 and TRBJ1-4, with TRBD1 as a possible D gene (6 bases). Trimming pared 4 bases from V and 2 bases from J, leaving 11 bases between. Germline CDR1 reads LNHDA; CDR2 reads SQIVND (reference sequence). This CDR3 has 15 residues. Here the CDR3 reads CASSTQGLTNEKLFF. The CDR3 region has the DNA TGTGCCAGTAGTACCCAGGGGTTGACTAATGAAAAACTGTTTTTT.

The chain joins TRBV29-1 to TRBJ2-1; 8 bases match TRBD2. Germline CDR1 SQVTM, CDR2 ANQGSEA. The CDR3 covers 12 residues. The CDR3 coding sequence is TGCAGTGGGACTAGTGGAAACAATGAGCAGTTCTTC. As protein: CSGTSGNNEQFF.

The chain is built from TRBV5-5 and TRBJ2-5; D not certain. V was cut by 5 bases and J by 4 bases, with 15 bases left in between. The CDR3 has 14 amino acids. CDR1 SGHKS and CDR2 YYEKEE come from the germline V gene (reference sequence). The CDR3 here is CASSSDWGSETQYF. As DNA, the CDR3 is TGTGCCAGCAGTTCTGATTGGGGATCAGAGACCCAGTACTTC.